The 12 T cell receptor beta chains presented below share a single source sample, sequenced in a study of blood T cell repertoires in COVID-19. Clones were read by immunoSEQ multiplex PCR, and TCRdb kept only the in-frame ones, dropping some. The table records over 80,000 clones, roughly 70% of them present only once. Input material: peripheral blood. The receptors come from a man aged 70 or older with COVID-19, enrolled during active disease.

The gene calls are TRBV4-1 and TRBJ1-4; possible D gene TRBD1, 6 bases. Per germline, CDR1 MGHRA and CDR2 YSYEKL. V shed 0 bases and J shed 4 bases, with 6 bases lying between them. This CDR3 is built from 14 residues. This chain's CDR3 is CASSQEGGNEKLFF. The CDR3 nucleotides read TGCGCCAGCAGCCAAGAAGGGGGTAATGAAAAACTGTTTTTT.

This sequence joins TRBV5-1 and TRBJ2-3; TRBD2 agrees at 14 bases. The CDR3 consists of 17 residues. Germline V CDR1 and CDR2: SGHRS, YFSETQ. The trim removed 4 bases at V and 2 bases at J, leaving 6 bases unmatched. The CDR3 loop is CASSRGLAGGLTDTQYF. CDR3 nucleotide sequence: TGCGCCAGCAGCAGAGGACTAGCGGGAGGTCTCACAGATACGCAGTATTTT.

The chain combines TRBV28 with TRBJ2-7; possible D gene TRBD1, 5 bases. The length of the CDR3 is 13 residues. V dropped 3 bases and J dropped 2 bases, with 8 bases sitting between them. Germline loops: CDR1 MDHEN, CDR2 SYDVKM. CDR3 in amino acids: CASSFGAPYEQYF. CDR3 DNA: TGTGCCAGCAGTTTTGGGGCCCCCTACGAGCAGTACTTC.

V usage is TRBV6-5 and J usage is TRBJ1-3, with D possibly TRBD1 on 6 matching bases. V dropped 2 bases and J dropped 3 bases, with 8 bases sitting between them. The CDR3 is made up of 14 amino acids. The V gene's germline CDR1 is MNHEY and CDR2 SVGAGI. CDR3 nucleotides: TGTGCCAGCAGTTACACCAGGGGTGGAAACACCATATATTTT. As protein: CASSYTRGGNTIYF.

This chain uses TRBV6-2 or TRBV6-3 with TRBJ2-1; 8 bases map to TRBD2. This CDR3 comprises 17 residues. CDR1 and CDR2 (germline): MNHEY, SVGEGT. J gave up 9 bases and V 2 bases, and 15 bases lay outside the gene matches. CDR3 residues: CASSYATGGPLTGEQFF. CDR3 DNA: TGTGCCAGCAGTTACGCAACGGGAGGGCCCCTGACGGGTGAGCAGTTCTTC.

The CDR3 DNA is TGTGCCAGCAGCTTAGCGGGCAGCCAAGAGACCCAGTACTTC. Translating gives CASSLAGSQETQYF. The chain links TRBV7-2 to TRBJ2-5, with no clear D. From germline, CDR1 is SGHTA and CDR2 FQGNSA. CDR3 length: 14 amino acids. Trimming cost V 0 bases and J 1 base, with 6 bases left between them.

This clone has at least ten counts. The rearrangement links TRBV4-3 to TRBJ1-5, with D perhaps TRBD1 (5 bases). From germline, CDR1 is LGHNA and CDR2 YSLEER. The CDR3 spans 16 residues. V dropped 0 bases and J dropped 0 bases, with 9 bases sitting between them. The CDR3 coding sequence is TGCGCCAGCAGCCAAGATTTACAGGATAGCAATCAGCCCCAGCATTTT. This codes for CASSQDLQDSNQPQHF.

V usage is TRBV24-1 and J usage is TRBJ2-7; 9 nucleotides agree with TRBD1. The germline V gene has CDR1 KGHDR and CDR2 SFDVKD. CDR3 length equals 16 residues. Losses at the gene ends were 2 bases for V and 6 bases for J; bases not matched to a gene: 10. The CDR3 nucleotides read TGTGCCACCAGTGATTCGTCCGGGACAGGGTTTGGCGAGCAGTACTTC. This translates into CATSDSSGTGFGEQYF.

The rearrangement links TRBV10-3 to TRBJ2-7, with D tentatively TRBD2 (6 bases). The V end lost 10 bases, the J end lost 3 bases, and 13 bases lay between the germline ends. In germline, CDR1 is ENHRY, CDR2 SYGVKD. The CDR3 has 12 residues. This CDR3 is CATYSEGYEQYF. CDR3 bases: TGTGCCACCTACTCGGAGGGCTACGAGCAGTACTTC.

This clone was found a few times. The J gene is TRBJ1-5, the V gene TRBV19, with 7 bases matching TRBD1. The germline CDR1 and CDR2 sequences are LNHDA and SQIVND (reference sequence). The CDR3 length is 15 residues. Losses at the gene ends were 1 base for V and 6 bases for J; bases not matched to a gene: 6. CDR3 sequence (DNA): TGTGCCAGTAGTATAGGCGACAGGGAGGCTCAGCCCCAGCATTTT. Amino acid sequence: CASSIGDREAQPQHF.

The rearrangement links TRBV5-1 to TRBJ2-5; 9 nucleotides line up with TRBD1. This CDR3 contains 14 residues. From germline, CDR1 is SGHRS and CDR2 YFSETQ. V lost 4 bases and J lost 5; bases outside the gene matches: 6. In DNA form, the CDR3 reads TGCGCCAGCAGCGCGGGACAGGGACTGGAGACCCAGTACTTC. The encoded protein is CASSAGQGLETQYF. The full variable domain, completed using reference TRBV5-1 and TRBJ2-5, is KAGVTQTPRYLIKTRGQQVTLSCSPISGHRSVSWYQQTPGQGLQFLFEYFSETQRNKGNFPGRFSGRQFSNSRSEMNVSTLELGDSALYLCASSAGQGLETQYFGPGTRLLVL.

The chain combines TRBV16 with TRBJ1-5, with D hard to call. The CDR3 has 13 residues. V was shortened by 0 bases and J by 6 bases, with 6 bases between the two germline ends. Germline CDR1 is KGHSY and CDR2 is FQNENV. The CDR3 nucleotides read TGTGCCAGCAGCCAATCGAGAGGTCAGCCCCAGCATTTT. Residues: CASSQSRGQPQHF.